One sample yielded the 3 T cell receptor beta chains listed below, sequenced in a study of blood T cell repertoires in COVID-19. Only in-frame clones appear in the TCRdb table, and some are missing; sequencing was by immunoSEQ multiplex PCR. The sample comprises 390,000 or so clones, about 87% of which are singletons, and roughly 10% rests with the top ten. Sample: PBMCs or T cells enriched from blood (not recorded which). These receptors came from a woman aged 50 to 65 who had recovered from COVID-19.

The chain recombines TRBV19 with TRBJ1-2; TRBD1 might be the D (6 bases). Germline CDR1 and CDR2: LNHDA and SQIVND (reference sequence). The CDR3 sequence is 14 residues long. V was pared by 5 bases and J by 3 bases, with 13 bases between. The CDR3 protein is CASSSGGGDYGYTF. CDR3 DNA: TGTGCCAGTAGTTCTGGCGGGGGCGACTATGGCTACACCTTC.

DNA of the CDR3: TGTGCCAGCAGTTTCCCTGGGGACAGCGAAAAACTGTTTTTT. Protein sequence: CASSFPGDSEKLFF. The rearrangement joins TRBV28 to TRBJ1-4, with 7 bases aligning to TRBD1. Germline CDR1 reads MDHEN; CDR2 reads SYDVKM. Germline trimming cut 3 bases from V and 8 bases from J; bases unmatched to any gene: 6. The CDR3 has 14 residues.

This clone was seen only once. The rearrangement uses TRBV28 and TRBJ1-2, with 10 bases aligning to TRBD1. The CDR3 consists of 14 residues. After removal of 6 bases from V and 5 bases from J, the junction contained 6 bases not matched to a gene. The germline CDR1 and CDR2 sequences are MDHEN and SYDVKM. The CDR3 DNA sequence: TGTGCCAGCAGCGGACAGGGGGATAAATATGGCTACACCTTC. Its translation is CASSGQGDKYGYTF.